The TCR beta chain under discussion was sequenced for a study of post-analysis software for immune sequencing data. On the study more broadly: Clinical courses comprised relapsing-remitting, secondary progressive and progressive-relapsing multiple sclerosis. General study points: Significantly lower normalized Chao1 diversity was seen in multiple sclerosis patients than in controls. Several TRBV segments, TRBV5-6, TRBV5-1 and TRBV20-1 among them, were found more frequent in patients than controls. The authors found that F measure strongly co-clustered same-batch samples.

Of note for this clonotype: The antigen is undetermined.

Unique-molecular-identifier-tagged TCR beta cDNA libraries were used. TCRdb re-analysed the PCR reads in MiXCR, keeping a single row per CDR3 protein. Among 800,000 to 950,000 distinct CDR3 sequences listed, around 53% were seen once. V shed 1 base and J shed 4 bases, with 11 bases lying between them. The CDR3 runs 14 residues. CDR1 is DFQATT and CDR2 is SNEGSKA in the germline V gene (reference sequence). Sequences were obtained from blood. The J gene is TRBJ1-5, the V gene TRBV20-1; no firm D call. This TCR came from a girl aged 5 to 17 with multiple sclerosis. The CDR3 sequence: CSARVTLGNQPQHF. CDR3 DNA: TGCAGTGCTAGAGTTACACTTGGGAATCAGCCCCAGCATTTT.